Here is one T cell receptor beta chain with its context. Its antigen is as yet unknown. Sample time point: cycle 4 day 1 (C4D1), after 5 to 7 weeks of nivolumab. Each and every patient relapsed after autologous stem cell transplantation, and patients got differing brentuximab vedotin exposure. Progressive disease, partial response or complete response was each patient's best response. The CDR3 is made up of 12 amino acids. From germline, CDR1 is MNHNS and CDR2 SASEGT. V was trimmed by 7 bases and J by 5 bases, leaving 8 bases between them. This sample stems from a study of PD-1 blockade in classical Hodgkin lymphoma. Findings of the study overall: Newly diagnosed patients reportedly trailed healthy donors in baseline TCR diversity. Still unresolved is the cause of the repertoire differences, which may be disease activity or prior therapy.

Generated by immunoSEQ multiplex PCR, the TCRdb table keeps only in-frame clones and is missing some. The data hold some 93,000 clones, with approximately 83% observed a single time. The rearrangement uses TRBV6-1 and TRBJ1-4; tentatively, D is TRBD1 (5 bases). This receptor was obtained from a human donor with classical Hodgkin lymphoma. Sample: peripheral blood mononuclear cells (PBMCs), taken before the fourth cycle of nivolumab. The CDR3 region is CASTRGNEKLFF. As DNA, the CDR3 is TGTGCCAGCACGCGGGGGAATGAAAAACTGTTTTTT.